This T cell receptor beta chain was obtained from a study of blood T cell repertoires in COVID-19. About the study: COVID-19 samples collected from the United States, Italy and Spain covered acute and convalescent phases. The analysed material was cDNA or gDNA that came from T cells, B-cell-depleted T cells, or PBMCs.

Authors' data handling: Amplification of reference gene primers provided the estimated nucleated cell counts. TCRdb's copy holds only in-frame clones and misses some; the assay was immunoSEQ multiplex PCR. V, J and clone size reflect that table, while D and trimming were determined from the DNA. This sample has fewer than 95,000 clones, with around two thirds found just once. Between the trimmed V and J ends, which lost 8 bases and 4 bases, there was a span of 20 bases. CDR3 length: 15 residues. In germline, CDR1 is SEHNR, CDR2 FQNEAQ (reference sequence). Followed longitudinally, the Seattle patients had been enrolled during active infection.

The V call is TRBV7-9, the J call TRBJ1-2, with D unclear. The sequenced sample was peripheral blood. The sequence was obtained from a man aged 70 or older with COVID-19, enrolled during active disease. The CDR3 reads CASGHSNPLAYGYTF. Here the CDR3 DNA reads TGTGCCAGCGGCCATTCAAACCCCCTCGCCTATGGCTACACCTTC.